These 9 T cell receptor beta chains were all obtained from the same sample, sequenced in a study of OX40 agonist ivuxolimab in advanced cancers. Repertoires were generated with immunoSEQ multiplex PCR, while TCRdb's copy carries only in-frame clones and drops some. The data show about 60,000 clones, over 80% seen once. The specimen comprised CD4+ or CD8+ T cells sorted from blood, sampled in a trial of the OX40 agonist ivuxolimab. The receptors come from an adult with an advanced solid tumor such as melanoma, head and neck, liver or kidney cancer.

This chain connects TRBV30 to TRBJ1-2; no reliable D call. The CDR3 spans 12 residues. Germline V lookup: CDR1 GTSNPN, CDR2 SVGIG (reference sequence). Trimming pared 0 bases from V and 10 bases from J, leaving 12 bases between. CDR3 loop: CAWSVDSIPYTF. The CDR3 DNA sequence: TGTGCCTGGAGTGTAGATTCCATTCCCTACACCTTC. Looking up the rest from reference TRBV30 and TRBJ1-2 gives the full variable domain: SQTIHQWPATLVQPVGSPLSLECTVEGTSNPNLYWYRQAAGRGLQLLFYSVGIGQISSEVPQNLSASRPQDRQFILSSKKLLLSDSGFYLCAWSVDSIPYTFGSGTRLTVV.

The V call is TRBV2, the J call TRBJ2-7; 7 bases map to TRBD1. Per the germline V gene, CDR1 is SNHLY and CDR2 is FYNNEI. The length of the CDR3 is 16 residues. The V segment lost 2 bases and the J segment 1 base; nucleotides outside the gene matches: 8. CDR3 sequence: CASSEPRDRNSYEQYF. In DNA, the CDR3 is TGTGCCAGCAGTGAACCCCGGGACAGAAATTCCTACGAGCAGTACTTC. Using reference TRBV2 and TRBJ2-7 for the parts outside the CDR3, the full variable domain is EPEVTQTPSHQVTQMGQEVILRCVPISNHLYFYWYRQILGQKVEFLVSFYNNEISEKSEIFDDQFSVERPDGSNFTLKIRSTKLEDSAMYFCASSEPRDRNSYEQYFGPGTRLTVT.

This clone was observed a single time. J is TRBJ2-5 and V is TRBV6-6; the D gene could be TRBD1 or TRBD2 (5 bases each). V was shortened by 2 bases and J by 1 base, with 8 bases between the two germline ends. The CDR3 loop spans 14 amino acids. Germline CDR1 MNHNY, CDR2 SVGAGI (reference sequence). CDR3 amino acids: CASSYGTVQETQYF. The CDR3 region has the DNA TGTGCCAGCAGTTACGGGACGGTCCAAGAGACCCAGTACTTC.

This clone was detected only a few times. The chain couples TRBV19 to TRBJ2-1, with TRBD2 matching over 7 bases. Germline CDR1 reads LNHDA; CDR2 reads SQIVND (reference sequence). This CDR3 region has 15 residues. J was trimmed by 4 bases and V by 1 base; bases with no gene match: 4. The CDR3 here is CASSIVGAGYNEQFF. Here the CDR3 DNA reads TGTGCCAGTAGTATAGTGGGAGCGGGGTACAATGAGCAGTTCTTC.

The rearrangement uses TRBV5-4 and TRBJ2-1, with D unresolved. V shed 3 bases and J shed 4 bases, with 8 bases lying between them. The length of the CDR3 is 13 residues. Per germline, CDR1 SGHNT and CDR2 YYREEE (reference sequence). The CDR3 protein is CASSYPDYNEQFF. As DNA, the CDR3 is TGTGCCAGCAGCTACCCAGATTACAATGAGCAGTTCTTC.

The genes are TRBV25-1 and TRBJ2-7; D is perhaps TRBD1 or TRBD2 (5 bases each). CDR3 length equals 16 residues. Per the germline V gene, CDR1 is MGHDK and CDR2 is SYGVNS. V lost 6 bases and J lost 5, with 23 bases in between. The CDR3 region has the DNA TGTGCCAGCAGCCCCAACGGGGCAGGGAAAGTCAACGAGCAGTACTTC. This sequence encodes CASSPNGAGKVNEQYF.

V usage is TRBV2 and J usage is TRBJ1-2; D not certain. Germline V CDR1 and CDR2: SNHLY, FYNNEI. This CDR3 has 15 residues. V lost 6 bases to trimming and J lost 0 bases, with 14 bases between them. CDR3 sequence: CASRLLRWANYGYTF. The CDR3 coding sequence is TGTGCCAGCAGACTGTTGAGGTGGGCTAACTATGGCTACACCTTC.

This clone was recorded only once. V and J are TRBV30 and TRBJ2-1; perhaps TRBD2 as D (6 bases). V lost 3 bases and J 0 bases, leaving 9 bases between the germline ends. This CDR3 has 14 residues. In germline, CDR1 is GTSNPN, CDR2 SVGIG (reference sequence). CDR3 DNA: TGTGCCTGGAGGGGCGGGACCTCCTACAATGAGCAGTTCTTC. Amino acids: CAWRGGTSYNEQFF.

V is TRBV5-4 and J is TRBJ2-3; the D gene is possibly TRBD2 (6 bases). The ends were cut back, 7 bases at V and 6 bases at J, with 15 bases in the middle. Germline V gene sequence: CDR1 SGHNT, CDR2 YYREEE (reference sequence). The CDR3 has 13 residues. The CDR3 region has the DNA TGTGCCAGCGGAGACTACGGAGGGGATACGCAGTATTTT. Its protein product is CASGDYGGDTQYF.